The 27 T cell receptor beta chains below all came from one sample that was sequenced in a study of shared clonotypes between healthy human individuals. Sequenced by immunoSEQ multiplex PCR; TCRdb stores in-frame clones only, minus some. The sample contains about 1 million clones, approximately 76% of which appear only once. The sequenced sample consisted of memory CD4+ T cells sorted from blood. Subset specified: CD45RA-negative fraction. These receptors were taken from a man between 18 and 29 years old in good health.

The DNA of the CDR3 is TGTGCCAGTAAACAGGGTCCCATGAACACTGAAGCTTTCTTT. It specifies CASKQGPMNTEAFF. The chain joins TRBV6-6 to TRBJ1-1, with D maybe TRBD1 (6 bases). Germline lookup yields CDR1 MNHNY and CDR2 SVGAGI (reference sequence). The CDR3 is 14 residues long. V lost 9 bases to trimming and J lost 0 bases, with 14 bases between them.

The table lists this clone with a count of one. The rearrangement joins TRBV18 to TRBJ2-2; D is perhaps TRBD1 (6 bases). CDR1 and CDR2 (germline): KGHSH, LQKENI. The CDR3 length is 15 residues. V was trimmed by 5 bases and J by 0 bases, leaving 10 bases between them. This CDR3 is CASSIGTTNTGELFF. For the CDR3, the DNA is TGTGCCAGCTCAATCGGGACAACGAACACCGGGGAGCTGTTTTTT.

V and J are TRBV7-2 and TRBJ2-7; a possible D gene is TRBD2 (6 bases). The CDR3 has 14 residues. CDR1 and CDR2 (germline): SGHTA, FQGNSA. Trimming took 4 bases from V and 7 from J, leaving 17 bases between them. CDR3 DNA sequence: TGTGCCAGCAGCTCGGGACTGACTACCCGGGAGCAGTACTTC. This gives the protein CASSSGLTTREQYF.

With respect to this clone: This may come from a read error, since a much larger clone is one base off. Other DNA sequences in the sample encode the same CDR3. The CDR3 DNA follows: TGCGCCAGCAGTTCCCGAACGACGGTGAACACCGGGGAGCTGTTTTTT. This codes for CASSSRTTVNTGELFF. The rearrangement joins TRBV27 to TRBJ2-2; D is uncertain. The CDR3 totals 16 residues. Germline values: CDR1 MNHEY, CDR2 SMNVEV (reference sequence).

This sequence joins TRBV5-6 and TRBJ2-2; 8 bases fit TRBD1. The CDR3 totals 16 residues. The germline gives CDR1 SGHDT, CDR2 YYEEEE. The ends lost 3 bases at V and 1 base at J; junction bases unmatched: 5. The CDR3: CASSSGTGLNTGELFF. The DNA of the CDR3 is TGTGCCAGCAGCTCCGGGACAGGACTGAACACCGGGGAGCTGTTTTTT.

The chain recombines TRBV28 with TRBJ1-5, with a weak D call TRBD1 (6 bases). Trimming shortened V by 2 bases and J by 1 base, and 6 bases separated the two germline ends. Per germline, CDR1 MDHEN and CDR2 SYDVKM. The CDR3 consists of 14 residues. The CDR3 loop reads CASSLRGSNQPQHF. The CDR3 DNA reads TGTGCCAGCAGTTTAAGGGGGAGCAATCAGCCCCAGCATTTT.

The chain combines TRBV28 with TRBJ1-2; 8 bases are a match to TRBD1. The CDR3 covers 14 residues. V lost 5 bases to trimming and J lost 5 bases; unmatched junction nucleotides: 7. Per germline, CDR1 MDHEN and CDR2 SYDVKM. This chain's CDR3 is CASSGYRGVYGYTF. The CDR3 DNA reads TGTGCCAGCAGTGGCTACAGGGGGGTTTATGGCTACACCTTC.

CDR3: CASSFGRREYEQYF. CDR3 nucleotide sequence: TGTGCCAGCAGCTTTGGTAGGAGGGAATACGAGCAGTACTTC. The gene calls are TRBV11-2 and TRBJ2-7, with a possible D match to TRBD2 (6 bases). This CDR3 has 14 amino acids. V gave up 3 bases and J gave up 4 bases, with 13 bases separating them. The germline V gene encodes CDR1 SGHAT and CDR2 FQNNGV.

This chain links TRBV6-5 with TRBJ2-1; TRBD1 matches at 9 bases. With 5 bases clipped from V and 2 bases from J, the junction kept 4 bases outside the gene matches. Germline V CDR1 and CDR2: MNHEY, SVGAGI. The CDR3 is made up of 15 amino acids. CDR3 in amino acids: CASSQTGGPYNEQFF. CDR3 bases: TGTGCCAGCAGTCAGACAGGGGGACCCTACAATGAGCAGTTCTTC.

In this sample, this clone turned up a few times. The gene calls are TRBV18 and TRBJ1-2, with D tentatively TRBD1 (6 bases). Trimming took off 5 bases at V and 6 bases at J, with 13 bases between the two ends. Germline-derived CDR1 and CDR2 are KGHSH and LQKENI. CDR3 length: 13 amino acids. CDR3 DNA: TGTGCCAGCTCAGCCAACCCAGGGGATGGCTACACCTTC. Its translation is CASSANPGDGYTF.

This rearrangement joins TRBV30 to TRBJ2-5; 7 positions agree with TRBD2. The germline CDR1 and CDR2 sequences are GTSNPN and SVGIG (reference sequence). CDR3 length equals 16 residues. Germline trimming cut 1 base from V and 11 bases from J; bases unmatched to any gene: 19. DNA for the CDR3: TGTGCCTGGAGTGCCAAGGGGTCTAGCGGCGGTTTGGAGCAGTACTTC. As protein: CAWSAKGSSGGLEQYF.

V is TRBV6-5 and J is TRBJ1-5, with D unresolved. The CDR3 has 13 residues. Per germline, CDR1 MNHEY and CDR2 SVGAGI. V dropped 2 bases and J dropped 1 base, with 3 bases sitting between them. The DNA for the CDR3 is TGTGCCAGCAGTTACACGAGCAATCAGCCCCAGCATTTT. Its protein is CASSYTSNQPQHF.

This chain uses TRBV19 with TRBJ2-5; 8 bases are a match to TRBD2. The CDR3 length is 15 residues. Germline V gene sequence: CDR1 LNHDA, CDR2 SQIVND (reference sequence). With V trimmed by 2 bases and J by 1 base, 3 bases remained unmatched. CDR3 bases: TGTGCCAGTAGTATACAGAGCGGGGGCCAAGAGACCCAGTACTTC. Its protein is CASSIQSGGQETQYF.

The V call is TRBV19, the J call TRBJ2-7, with 8 bases fitting TRBD2. After removal of 3 bases from V and 6 bases from J, the junction contained 7 bases not matched to a gene. The CDR3 runs 14 residues. Germline assignment: CDR1 LNHDA and CDR2 SQIVND (reference sequence). Here the CDR3 reads CASSISGIRSEQYF. The CDR3 coding sequence is TGTGCCAGTAGTATTAGCGGGATCCGCTCCGAGCAGTACTTC.

About this clone itself: A much larger clone differs by one base, so this may be a read error. This chain links TRBV10-3 with TRBJ1-1; no reliable D call. Trimming left V 6 bases short and J 0 bases short, with 5 bases between. CDR1 is ENHRY and CDR2 is SYGVKD in the germline V gene. The length of the CDR3 is 12 residues. The CDR3 sequence is CAIRQMNTEAFF. In DNA, the CDR3 is TGTGCCATCAGGCAGATGAACACTGAAGCTTTCTTT.

The V call is TRBV23-1, the J call TRBJ1-1, with D perhaps matching TRBD1 (6 bases). TRBV23-1 is designated an ORF whose function remains uncertain. There are 15 residues in the CDR3. The V and J ends lost 3 bases and 5 bases respectively, with 16 bases between them. The CDR3 loop reads CASSHSQGIRTEAFF. The CDR3, as DNA: TGCGCCAGCAGTCACTCCCAGGGGATAAGGACTGAAGCTTTCTTT.

V usage is TRBV10-2 and J usage is TRBJ2-5; possibly TRBD1 for D (6 bases). Germline V gene sequence: CDR1 WSHSY, CDR2 SAAADI. The CDR3 length is 15 residues. The V end was cut by 6 bases, the J end by 4 bases, with 18 bases between. The CDR3 bases are TGCGCCAGCAGGGAGAGCGGTGGGGGCGGAGAGACCCAGTACTTC. Its protein product is CASRESGGGGETQYF.

CDR3 DNA: TGTGCCAGCAGCGTGGCTATCGGCTCTGGAAACACCATATATTTT. This sequence encodes CASSVAIGSGNTIYF. V and J are TRBV9 and TRBJ1-3, with D unclear. Trimming cost V 2 bases and J 0 bases, with 9 bases left between them. The CDR3 contains 15 residues. The germline gives CDR1 SGDLS, CDR2 YYNGEE.

The V call is TRBV5-1, the J call TRBJ2-6; D might be TRBD2 (6 bases). The CDR3 is 16 amino acids. Per the germline V gene, CDR1 is SGHRS and CDR2 is YFSETQ. Between the trimmed V and J ends, which lost 4 bases and 0 bases, there was a span of 11 bases. The CDR3: CASSGTSSSGANVLTF. The CDR3 DNA sequence: TGCGCCAGCAGCGGGACTTCCTCCTCTGGGGCCAACGTCCTGACTTTC. The entire variable domain, with the rest obtained from reference TRBV5-1 and TRBJ2-6, is as follows: KAGVTQTPRYLIKTRGQQVTLSCSPISGHRSVSWYQQTPGQGLQFLFEYFSETQRNKGNFPGRFSGRQFSNSRSEMNVSTLELGDSALYLCASSGTSSSGANVLTFGAGSRLTVL.

The gene calls are TRBV4-3 and TRBJ2-7; no clear D. Per germline, CDR1 LGHNA and CDR2 YSLEER. The V end was cut by 0 bases, the J end by 3 bases, with 6 bases between. CDR3 size: 13 residues. The CDR3 DNA reads TGCGCCAGCAGCCAAGAGGAAAACTACGAGCAGTACTTC. This encodes CASSQEENYEQYF.

This clone was detected ten times or more. J is TRBJ1-6 and V is TRBV11-3; no reliable D call. Germline CDR1 and CDR2: SGHNT and YENEEA. V was pared by 2 bases and J by 7 bases, with 6 bases between. This CDR3 is built from 13 residues. The CDR3 DNA sequence: TGTGCCAGCAGCTTACACAACAATTCACCCCTCCACTTT. Translated: CASSLHNNSPLHF.

The gene calls are TRBV7-9 and TRBJ2-1; D might be TRBD1 (5 bases). V dropped 8 bases and J dropped 8 bases, with 19 bases sitting between them. Germline V gene sequence: CDR1 SEHNR, CDR2 FQNEAQ (reference sequence). The length of the CDR3 is 14 residues. The CDR3 DNA follows: TGTGCCAGCGTTGGGGCTAGATGGTTAGATGAGCAGTTCTTC. This translates into CASVGARWLDEQFF.

V and J are TRBV19 and TRBJ1-6; D is perhaps TRBD1 (6 bases). CDR1 and CDR2 from the germline V gene are LNHDA and SQIVND (reference sequence). Trimming took off 8 bases at V and 0 bases at J, with 17 bases between the two ends. The CDR3 is 17 amino acids. The CDR3 region has the DNA TGTGCCAGTTCGGAGGGACACCTGAGCTCCTATAATTCACCCCTCCACTTT. Translating it yields CASSEGHLSSYNSPLHF.

This sequence joins TRBV18 and TRBJ1-6; D is unresolved. Trimming shortened V by 2 bases and J by 14 bases, and 22 bases separated the two germline ends. CDR1 and CDR2 from the germline V gene are KGHSH and LQKENI. The CDR3 is 16 residues long. CDR3 in amino acids: CASSPYDSSGYLALHF. The CDR3 DNA reads as TGTGCCAGCTCACCATACGATAGTTCGGGATATTTAGCCCTCCACTTT.

This clone was detected a few times. V is TRBV27 and J is TRBJ2-1; D is uncertain. Trimming shortened V by 5 bases and J by 9 bases, and 11 bases separated the two germline ends. In germline, CDR1 is MNHEY, CDR2 SMNVEV (reference sequence). The CDR3 totals 12 residues. The CDR3 bases are TGTGCCAGCAGTCTCAGCTGGGGTGAGCAGTTCTTC. It codes for CASSLSWGEQFF.

Remarks on this clone: This sample also contains other DNA sequences that code for the same CDR3. The chain uses TRBV6-5 and TRBJ2-5; D call uncertain. Trimming cost V 5 bases and J 5 bases, with 6 bases left between them. The CDR3 extends over 11 amino acids. Germline V gene data show CDR1 as MNHEY and CDR2 as SVGAGI. The CDR3 coding sequence is TGTGCCAGCAGTAGTCGGGAGACCCAGTACTTC. It is translated as CASSSRETQYF.

This chain joins TRBV30 and TRBJ1-6; 8 bases agree with TRBD1. Germline V CDR1 and CDR2: GTSNPN, SVGIG (reference sequence). CDR3 length: 13 amino acids. Unmatched junction bases numbered 9, after V lost 3 bases and J lost 14 bases. The CDR3 reads CAWSLDRAGSLHF. CDR3 in DNA: TGTGCCTGGAGCCTGGACAGGGCAGGGTCCCTCCACTTT.